This T cell receptor beta chain is from a study of shared T cell receptors in the human thymus. From germline, CDR1 is MDHEN and CDR2 SYDVKM. The CDR3 is 16 residues long. The V and J ends lost 5 bases and 2 bases, in that order; junction bases with no gene match: 8. The assay was immunoSEQ multiplex PCR, and TCRdb's table has in-frame clones only and misses some. The sample yields under 700,000 clones, about 84% seen once. The sample also formed part of further work on human thymus T cells.

The sample taken for sequencing was thymocytes. This sequence originates from a boy under two years old with a congenital heart defect. The chain is built from TRBV28 and TRBJ2-3, with 9 bases matching TRBD1. The CDR3: CASSPETGGHTDTQYF. CDR3 DNA: TGTGCCAGCAGTCCTGAGACAGGGGGGCACACAGATACGCAGTATTTT.